This T cell receptor beta chain was documented in a study of spatial heterogeneity in lung cancer. Study at large: Sequencing consistently turned up more beta-chain sequences than alpha-chain sequences.

TCRdb ran MiXCR on the 5' RACE reads and lists one entry per CDR3 protein. This sample carries 17,000 or so distinct CDR3 sequences, less than 7.5% of them seen once, and the ten largest clones take approximately 6.2%. Described time point: sample taken at primary tumor resection. Study-wide points: Expanded alpha and beta TCR counts within tumors tracked tumor mutation counts.

This clonotype was counted ten times or more. Its antigen is undetermined. The CDR3 contains 16 residues. V shed 6 bases and J shed 1 base, with 17 bases lying between them. This sequence originates from a male donor with early-stage non-small cell lung cancer. The rearrangement joins TRBV12-3 or TRBV12-4 to TRBJ2-3, with a tentative D call TRBD2 (7 bases). Sample: lung tumor tissue, taken at surgery. In DNA form, the CDR3 reads TGTGCCAGCAGCCTCATGTCGGGGGGCGGCACAGATACGCAGTATTTT. Residues: CASSLMSGGGTDTQYF.